Described below is a single T cell receptor (beta chain) sequence and its context. Original data processing: How many nucleated cells were present was estimated from reference gene primer amplification. Generated by immunoSEQ multiplex PCR, the TCRdb table keeps only in-frame clones and is missing some. V, J and clone size are those of that table, while D and trimming were read from the DNA. This table has around 100,000 clones, approximately 78% appearing once. This sample was included in a study of blood T cell repertoires in COVID-19. Study in general: Donors in the United States, Italy and Spain gave samples during acute or convalescent COVID-19. The analysed material was cDNA or gDNA that came from T cells, B-cell-depleted T cells, or PBMCs.

The germline V gene has CDR1 MDHEN and CDR2 SYDVKM. CDR3 size: 17 residues. V shed 5 bases and J shed 1 base, with 18 bases lying between them. The sequenced sample was peripheral blood. The chain uses TRBV28 and TRBJ1-5; D ambiguous. The origin of this receptor is an older man with acute or convalescent COVID-19. CDR3 sequence: CASSPPGGGLSNQPQHF. The CDR3, as DNA: TGTGCCAGCAGTCCCCCCGGTGGTGGGCTGAGCAATCAGCCCCAGCATTTT.